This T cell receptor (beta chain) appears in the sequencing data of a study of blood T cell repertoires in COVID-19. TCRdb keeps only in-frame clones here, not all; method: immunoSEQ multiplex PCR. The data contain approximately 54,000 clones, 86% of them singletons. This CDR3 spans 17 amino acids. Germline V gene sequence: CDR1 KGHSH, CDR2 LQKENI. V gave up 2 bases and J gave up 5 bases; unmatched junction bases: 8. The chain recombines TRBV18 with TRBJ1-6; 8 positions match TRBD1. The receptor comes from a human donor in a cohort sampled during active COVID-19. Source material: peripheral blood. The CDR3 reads CASSPLLGQGDNSPLHF. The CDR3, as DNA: TGTGCCAGCTCACCATTGTTAGGACAGGGTGATAATTCACCCCTCCACTTT.